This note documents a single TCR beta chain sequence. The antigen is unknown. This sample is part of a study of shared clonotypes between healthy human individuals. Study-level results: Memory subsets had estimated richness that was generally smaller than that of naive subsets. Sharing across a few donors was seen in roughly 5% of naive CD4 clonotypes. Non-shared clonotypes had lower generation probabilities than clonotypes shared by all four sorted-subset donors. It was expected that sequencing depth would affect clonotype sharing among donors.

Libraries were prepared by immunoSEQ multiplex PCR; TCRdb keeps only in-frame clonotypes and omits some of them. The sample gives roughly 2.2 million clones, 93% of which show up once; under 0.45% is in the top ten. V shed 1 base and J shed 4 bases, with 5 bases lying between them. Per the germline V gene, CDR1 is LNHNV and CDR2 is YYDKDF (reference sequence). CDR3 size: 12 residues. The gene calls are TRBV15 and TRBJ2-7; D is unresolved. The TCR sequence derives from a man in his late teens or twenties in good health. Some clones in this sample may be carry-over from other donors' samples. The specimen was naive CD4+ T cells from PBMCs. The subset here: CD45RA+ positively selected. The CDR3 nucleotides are TGTGCCACCAGCAGAGGAAGGTACGAGCAGTACTTC. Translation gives CATSRGRYEQYF.